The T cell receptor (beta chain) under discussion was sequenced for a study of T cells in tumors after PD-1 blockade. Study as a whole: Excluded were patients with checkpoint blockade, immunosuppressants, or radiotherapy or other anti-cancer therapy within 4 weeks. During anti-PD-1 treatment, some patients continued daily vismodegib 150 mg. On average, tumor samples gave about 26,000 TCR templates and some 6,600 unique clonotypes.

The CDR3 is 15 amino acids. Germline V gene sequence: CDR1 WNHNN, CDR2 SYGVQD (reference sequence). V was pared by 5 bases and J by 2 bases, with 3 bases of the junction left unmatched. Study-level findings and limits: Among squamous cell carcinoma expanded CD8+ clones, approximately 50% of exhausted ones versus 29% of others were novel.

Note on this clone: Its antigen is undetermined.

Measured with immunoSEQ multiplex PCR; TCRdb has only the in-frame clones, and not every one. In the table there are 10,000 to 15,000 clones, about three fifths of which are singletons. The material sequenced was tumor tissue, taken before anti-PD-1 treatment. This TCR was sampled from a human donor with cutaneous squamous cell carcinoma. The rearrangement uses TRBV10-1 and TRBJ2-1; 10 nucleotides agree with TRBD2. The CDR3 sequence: CASSLAGGPYNEQFF. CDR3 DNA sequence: TGCGCCAGCAGTTTAGCGGGGGGCCCCTACAATGAGCAGTTCTTC.